This T cell receptor (beta chain) was recorded in a study of blood T cell repertoires in COVID-19. The data were produced by immunoSEQ multiplex PCR, yet TCRdb's version contains in-frame clones alone and is incomplete. The table includes about 240,000 clones, roughly 76% detected once. Seattle-derived patients entered the study during active infection and were followed longitudinally. The V end was cut by 0 bases, the J end by 7 bases, with 6 bases between. CDR3 length: 12 residues. Germline loops: CDR1 ENHRY, CDR2 SYGVKD. The sequence was obtained from a woman of 80 years or more with COVID-19, enrolled during active disease. This rearrangement joins TRBV10-3 to TRBJ1-1; D is possibly TRBD1 (5 bases). Sequencing used peripheral blood. CDR3 residues: CAISESQGEAFF. The CDR3 DNA sequence: TGTGCCATCAGTGAGTCGCAGGGTGAAGCTTTCTTT.